Given below is one T cell receptor beta chain in context. The sample is drawn from a study of cytomegalovirus exposure and HLA in healthy donors. 13 Jbeta primers and 60 Vbeta primers were used for the PCR. Profiling relied on immunoSEQ multiplex PCR, and the TCRdb table lists in-frame clones only, not all of them. The data contain 85,000 to 100,000 clones, about 80% of them seen just once; the ten biggest clones take up around 7%. Deletions cut 1 base from V and 6 bases from J, with 13 bases between. CDR3 size: 15 residues. Germline assignment: CDR1 SNHLY and CDR2 FYNNEI. This chain links TRBV2 with TRBJ2-4; a possible D gene is TRBD1 (6 bases). The sequence was obtained from a man under 40 in good health and CMV-seronegative. Sequenced sample: PBMCs. The CDR3 sequence: CASSEGGTLRNIQYF. Written as DNA, the CDR3 is TGTGCCAGCAGTGAAGGGGGGACACTGAGAAACATTCAGTACTTC.